These T cell receptor beta chains were read from a single sample in a study of T cell responses to AZD1222 COVID-19 vaccine. Produced via immunoSEQ multiplex PCR; TCRdb's table is partial and in-frame only. The sample has more than 140,000 clones; about nine tenths are singletons. The input for sequencing was peripheral blood, taken on day 0 of MenACWY control vaccination. The receptors come from an adult in good health. The conserved cysteine and the conserved F or W are not part of the CDR3 here. Fields, in order: J gene, V gene, D gene, CDR3 protein. D genes are given only for firm matches.

j_gene: TRBJ2-3
v_gene: TRBV7-8
d_gene: .
CDR3aa: AILTDTQY

j_gene: TRBJ2-3
v_gene: TRBV7-8
d_gene: TRBD2
CDR3aa: ASSFPPSGGYERGDTQY

j_gene: TRBJ2-5
v_gene: TRBV29-1
d_gene: .
CDR3aa: SVDRSGETQY

j_gene: TRBJ1-1
v_gene: TRBV18
d_gene: TRBD1
CDR3aa: ASSPDRGTEAF

j_gene: TRBJ1-6
v_gene: TRBV5-1
d_gene: TRBD1
CDR3aa: ASSLALGQGSPLH

j_gene: TRBJ2-2
v_gene: TRBV2
d_gene: .
CDR3aa: ASRRDSNTGELF

j_gene: TRBJ1-5
v_gene: TRBV2
d_gene: TRBD1
CDR3aa: ASTAGQPQPQH

j_gene: TRBJ2-2
v_gene: TRBV5-1
d_gene: .
CDR3aa: ASSLFERITGELF

j_gene: TRBJ1-1
v_gene: TRBV29-1
d_gene: .
CDR3aa: SVELQANTEAF

j_gene: TRBJ2-3
v_gene: TRBV21-1
d_gene: .
CDR3aa: ASRSHSGRAADTQY

j_gene: TRBJ1-6
v_gene: TRBV30
d_gene: .
CDR3aa: AWVAFRDSPLH

j_gene: TRBJ2-4
v_gene: TRBV3-1/TRBV3-2
d_gene: .
CDR3aa: ASSQRQNIQY

j_gene: TRBJ2-7
v_gene: TRBV11-3
d_gene: .
CDR3aa: ASSLAQGSYEQY

j_gene: TRBJ2-3
v_gene: TRBV29-1
d_gene: TRBD1
CDR3aa: SVEVGQVVGDTQY

j_gene: TRBJ2-7
v_gene: TRBV10-3
d_gene: .
CDR3aa: AISQSYEQY

j_gene: TRBJ1-6
v_gene: TRBV7-9
d_gene: .
CDR3aa: ASSLSATPLH

j_gene: TRBJ2-1
v_gene: TRBV7-9
d_gene: .
CDR3aa: ASSFGGWDGDEQF

j_gene: TRBJ2-5
v_gene: TRBV7-6
d_gene: TRBD2
CDR3aa: ASSRGGKNTQY

j_gene: TRBJ1-1
v_gene: TRBV19
d_gene: .
CDR3aa: ASSIRDTTSEAF

j_gene: TRBJ1-5
v_gene: TRBV18
d_gene: TRBD1
CDR3aa: ASSQDRDQPQH

j_gene: TRBJ1-3
v_gene: TRBV9
d_gene: .
CDR3aa: ASSPRTVSGNTIY

j_gene: TRBJ1-5
v_gene: TRBV6-5
d_gene: .
CDR3aa: ASSARGSSNQPQH

j_gene: TRBJ2-1
v_gene: TRBV4-3
d_gene: .
CDR3aa: ASSQDVAATYNEQF

j_gene: TRBJ1-5
v_gene: TRBV7-9
d_gene: .
CDR3aa: ASSLLLGDSNQPQH

j_gene: TRBJ1-2
v_gene: TRBV28
d_gene: .
CDR3aa: ASSLDGAGYT

j_gene: TRBJ1-5
v_gene: TRBV5-8
d_gene: .
CDR3aa: ASSSGRGVSNQPQH

j_gene: TRBJ1-5
v_gene: TRBV12-5
d_gene: .
CDR3aa: ASVAGAIDQPQH

j_gene: TRBJ1-3
v_gene: TRBV5-1
d_gene: TRBD1
CDR3aa: ASSLERQGYSGNTIY

j_gene: TRBJ1-1
v_gene: TRBV9
d_gene: .
CDR3aa: ASSVSTHKNTEAF

j_gene: TRBJ2-1
v_gene: TRBV24-1
d_gene: TRBD1
CDR3aa: ATSDHRDRGLGDEQF

j_gene: TRBJ1-5
v_gene: TRBV19
d_gene: .
CDR3aa: ASSMVWQGNNQPQH

j_gene: TRBJ1-4
v_gene: TRBV11-3
d_gene: .
CDR3aa: ASSLNGLEKLF

j_gene: TRBJ1-3
v_gene: TRBV5-1
d_gene: .
CDR3aa: ASSFDRNTIY

j_gene: TRBJ2-2
v_gene: TRBV6-5
d_gene: TRBD1
CDR3aa: AAPGTANTGELF

j_gene: TRBJ1-5
v_gene: TRBV20-1
d_gene: .
CDR3aa: SASSGIQPQH

j_gene: TRBJ1-4
v_gene: TRBV7-9
d_gene: TRBD1
CDR3aa: ASSFGTGNEKLF

j_gene: TRBJ2-5
v_gene: TRBV4-2
d_gene: TRBD1
CDR3aa: ASSKTGWETQY

j_gene: TRBJ1-6
v_gene: TRBV19
d_gene: .
CDR3aa: ASRGIGRDHSPLH

j_gene: TRBJ2-7
v_gene: TRBV5-4
d_gene: TRBD1
CDR3aa: ASSLARGTEQY

j_gene: TRBJ2-2
v_gene: TRBV12-3/TRBV12-4
d_gene: .
CDR3aa: ASRGSVGGLF

j_gene: TRBJ2-2
v_gene: TRBV7-2
d_gene: .
CDR3aa: ASSARSGVAGTGELF